Following are 18 T cell receptor beta chains from one sample sequenced in a study of blood T cell repertoires in COVID-19. The protocol was immunoSEQ multiplex PCR, while the TCRdb copy is restricted to in-frame clones and leaves out a portion. The top ten hold 15% to 20% of the sample, which has approximately 210,000 clones, approximately 81% seen once. Material: peripheral blood. All receptors derive from a man younger than 40 with active or convalescent COVID-19.

This chain links TRBV27 with TRBJ1-5; 7 bases align to TRBD1. This CDR3 is built from 14 residues. Germline V CDR1 and CDR2: MNHEY, SMNVEV (reference sequence). V shed 7 bases, J shed 2 bases, and the junction held 5 bases outside the gene matches. For the CDR3, the DNA is TGTGCCAGCAAACCCACAGGGGGCAATCAGCCCCAGCATTTT. Amino acids: CASKPTGGNQPQHF.

This chain links TRBV28 with TRBJ1-6; D is possibly TRBD1 (6 bases). There are 16 residues in the CDR3. CDR1 and CDR2 (germline): MDHEN, SYDVKM. The ends were cut back, 4 bases at V and 3 bases at J, with 13 bases in the middle. CDR3 bases: TGTGCCAGCAGTTCTCCGGACAGTCTCTATAATTCACCCCTCCACTTT. Translated: CASSSPDSLYNSPLHF.

CDR3 sequence: CASSYGLPREQFF. CDR3 in DNA: TGTGCCAGCAGTTATGGACTCCCTCGTGAGCAGTTCTTC. The chain employs TRBV6-2 or TRBV6-3 and TRBJ2-1; D may be TRBD2 (5 bases). In germline, CDR1 is MNHEY, CDR2 SVGEGT. The CDR3 runs to 13 residues. Trimming removed 3 bases from V and 9 bases from J, with 12 bases in between.

This rearrangement joins TRBV4-3 to TRBJ2-1; D remains ambiguous. CDR1 and CDR2 (germline): LGHNA, YSLEER. V dropped 3 bases and J dropped 1 base, with 7 bases sitting between them. CDR3 size: 14 residues. DNA of the CDR3: TGCGCCAGCAGCCAGGCTTTATCCTACAATGAGCAGTTCTTC. The encoded protein is CASSQALSYNEQFF.

The V gene is TRBV9, the J gene TRBJ2-5; D gene unclear. The germline V gene encodes CDR1 SGDLS and CDR2 YYNGEE. Trimming removed 0 bases at V and 2 bases at J, with 8 bases between. This CDR3 has 14 amino acids. The CDR3 region has the DNA TGTGCCAGCAGCGTAGACGACAAGCAAGAGACCCAGTACTTC. Its translation: CASSVDDKQETQYF.

In DNA form, the CDR3 reads TGTGCCAGCAGCGTAGAGGGGACAGCTAACTATGGCTACACCTTC. Its translation: CASSVEGTANYGYTF. The chain is built from TRBV9 and TRBJ1-2, with 7 bases that match TRBD1. Unmatched junction bases numbered 2, after V lost 0 bases and J lost 0 bases. Germline V gene sequence: CDR1 SGDLS, CDR2 YYNGEE. The CDR3 runs 15 residues.

The rearrangement links TRBV7-9 to TRBJ2-2, with D perhaps matching TRBD1 (6 bases). The V and J ends lost 3 bases and 6 bases respectively, with 20 bases between them. The germline gives CDR1 SEHNR, CDR2 FQNEAQ (reference sequence). The CDR3 sequence is 17 residues long. CDR3 DNA: TGTGCCAGCAGCTTGGACAGAGGCCTAACCGTTGCCGGGGAGCTGTTTTTT. Amino acids: CASSLDRGLTVAGELFF.

The chain has TRBV19 and TRBJ1-1; maybe TRBD1 (6 bases). Germline V CDR1 and CDR2: LNHDA, SQIVND (reference sequence). This CDR3 has 14 amino acids. V shed 9 bases and J shed 4 bases, with 18 bases lying between them. CDR3 in amino acids: CASLLQGWSTEAFF. DNA of the CDR3: TGTGCCAGCTTACTACAGGGATGGAGCACTGAAGCTTTCTTT.

The chain joins TRBV14 to TRBJ2-1; 12 bases agree with TRBD2. The CDR3 sequence is 17 residues long. CDR1 SGHDN and CDR2 FVKESK come from the germline V gene. The ends lost 0 bases at V and 5 bases at J; junction bases unmatched: 5. CDR3 residues: CASSQDKLAGGNNEQFF. The DNA for the CDR3 is TGTGCCAGCAGCCAAGATAAGCTAGCGGGAGGGAACAATGAGCAGTTCTTC.

Here the CDR3 reads CASSLSGTGRTGELFF. As DNA, the CDR3 is TGTGCCAGTAGTCTCTCCGGGACAGGGAGGACCGGGGAGCTGTTTTTT. The chain employs TRBV19 and TRBJ2-2; 9 positions match TRBD1. The CDR3 totals 16 residues. V trimming: 5 bases; J trimming: 5 bases; junction bases outside the gene matches: 9. The germline gives CDR1 LNHDA, CDR2 SQIVND (reference sequence).

This chain joins TRBV2 and TRBJ1-3, with D possibly being TRBD1 (5 bases). V lost 7 bases and J lost 3, with 16 bases in between. Per germline, CDR1 SNHLY and CDR2 FYNNEI. The CDR3 consists of 15 residues. CDR3: CASKGLGNSGNTIYF. The DNA of the CDR3 is TGTGCCAGCAAGGGGCTTGGGAACAGTGGAAACACCATATATTTT.

The rearrangement links TRBV7-2 to TRBJ2-5; 10 nucleotides align to TRBD2. This CDR3 spans 18 amino acids. Germline-derived CDR1 and CDR2 are SGHTA and FQGNSA. The V and J ends lost 5 bases and 1 base, in that order; junction bases with no gene match: 13. Here the CDR3 reads CASSHSLFSGGPQETQYF. The CDR3 DNA reads TGTGCCAGCAGCCACTCCCTCTTTAGCGGGGGGCCCCAAGAGACCCAGTACTTC.

In its sample, this clone was seen a few times. The V and J genes are TRBV25-1 and TRBJ2-5; 7 bases are a match to TRBD1. CDR3 size: 14 residues. The germline gives CDR1 MGHDK, CDR2 SYGVNS. V gave up 8 bases and J gave up 1 base; unmatched junction bases: 7. CDR3 region: CASGFSGGQETQYF. For the CDR3, the DNA is TGTGCCAGCGGGTTCTCAGGGGGCCAAGAGACCCAGTACTTC.

This chain connects TRBV6-5 to TRBJ2-7; TRBD1 aligns across 9 bases. CDR1 is MNHEY, CDR2 SVGAGI, per germline. The CDR3 has 13 amino acids. V shed 5 bases and J 6 bases; nucleotides not matched to a gene: 5. The CDR3 DNA follows: TGTGCCAGCAGTCGGACAGGGGCGGCCGAGCAGTACTTC. Translation gives CASSRTGAAEQYF.

This sequence joins TRBV7-2 and TRBJ1-5; D remains unclear. There are 13 residues in the CDR3. V was pared by 9 bases and J by 1 base, with 10 bases between. Germline lookup yields CDR1 SGHTA and CDR2 FQGNSA. In nucleotides, the CDR3 is TGTGCCAGTCAGGTGACGAGCAATCAGCCCCAGCATTTT. It yields the protein CASQVTSNQPQHF. The full variable domain, with the rest looked up from reference TRBV7-2 and TRBJ1-5, is GAGVSQSPSNKVTEKGKDVELRCDPISGHTALYWYRQSLGQGLEFLIYFQGNSAPDKSGLPSDRFSAERTGGSVSTLTIQRTQQEDSAVYLCASQVTSNQPQHFGDGTRLSIL.

The rearrangement joins TRBV24-1 to TRBJ2-5; D is unclear. This CDR3 contains 13 residues. Looked up from germline, CDR1 is KGHDR and CDR2 is SFDVKD. The V end lost 5 bases, the J end lost 4 bases, and 10 bases lay between the germline ends. CDR3 sequence reads: CATSAPSPETQYF. Here the CDR3 DNA reads TGTGCCACCAGTGCCCCCTCCCCAGAGACCCAGTACTTC.

The V call is TRBV5-5, the J call TRBJ2-1; perhaps TRBD2 as D (5 bases). The CDR3 spans 13 residues. Trimming took off 4 bases at V and 3 bases at J, with 8 bases between the two ends. CDR1 and CDR2 (germline): SGHKS, YYEKEE (reference sequence). The CDR3 DNA sequence: TGTGCCAGCAGCGGGAGCCACTACAATGAGCAGTTCTTC. Translating gives CASSGSHYNEQFF. The entire variable domain, with the rest obtained from reference TRBV5-5 and TRBJ2-1, is as follows: DAGVTQSPTHLIKTRGQQVTLRCSPISGHKSVSWYQQVLGQGPQFIFQYYEKEERGRGNFPDRFSARQFPNYSSELNVNALLLGDSALYLCASSGSHYNEQFFGPGTRLTVL.

The chain employs TRBV4-3 and TRBJ1-2, with D perhaps TRBD1 (6 bases). This CDR3 is 16 amino acids long. Trimming cost V 4 bases and J 4 bases, with 19 bases left between them. Germline loops: CDR1 LGHNA, CDR2 YSLEER. CDR3 sequence (DNA): TGCGCCAGCAGCCCCCAACGGGGGGGGCGCACCTATGGCTACACCTTC. It specifies CASSPQRGGRTYGYTF.